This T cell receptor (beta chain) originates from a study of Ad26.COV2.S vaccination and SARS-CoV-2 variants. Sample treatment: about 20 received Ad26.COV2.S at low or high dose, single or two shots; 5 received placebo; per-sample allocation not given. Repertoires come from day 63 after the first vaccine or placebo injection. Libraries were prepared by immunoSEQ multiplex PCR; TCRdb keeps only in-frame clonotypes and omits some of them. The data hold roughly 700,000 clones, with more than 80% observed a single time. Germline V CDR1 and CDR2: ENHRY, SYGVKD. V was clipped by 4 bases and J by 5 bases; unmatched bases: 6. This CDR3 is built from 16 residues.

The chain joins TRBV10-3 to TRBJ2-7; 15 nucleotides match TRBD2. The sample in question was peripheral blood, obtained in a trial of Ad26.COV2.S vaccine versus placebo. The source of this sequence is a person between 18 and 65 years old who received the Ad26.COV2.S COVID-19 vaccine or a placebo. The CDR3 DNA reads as TGTGCCATCAGTGCCGGGACTAGCGGGGGGATAAACGAGCAGTACTTC. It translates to CAISAGTSGGINEQYF.